These T cell receptor beta chains were read from a single sample in a study of control samples from healthy donors and cancer patients. The protocol was immunoSEQ multiplex PCR, while the TCRdb copy is restricted to in-frame clones and leaves out a portion. The sample yields some 100,000 clones, roughly 89% seen once. The source material was blood. The receptors stem from a human donor in good health. The donor label of this sample is uncertain. Both conserved end residues are part of each CDR3. A D gene is named only where the DNA matches it firmly. Some rows mark clone size as missing; the rest say once, few, many or name a class of expanded clone.

j_call | clone_size | v_call | d_call | cdr3_nt | cdr3_aa
TRBJ2-2 | . | TRBV19 | . | TGTGCCAGTAGTATACAAGGGCCTAACACCGGGGAGCTGTTTTTT | CASSIQGPNTGELFF
TRBJ1-4 | . | TRBV6-1 | . | TGTGCCAGCAGTGAAGCGCTCGAAAAACTGTTTTTT | CASSEALEKLFF
TRBJ1-2 | . | TRBV24-1 | . | TGTGCCACCAGTGATCACAGGGACTATGGCTACACCTTC | CATSDHRDYGYTF
TRBJ1-2 | . | TRBV7-8 | TRBD1 | TGTGCCAGCAGCTTAGCACGGAGGGACAGGGGGTTACTCGGCTACACCTTC | CASSLARRDRGLLGYTF
TRBJ1-2 | . | TRBV10-3 | . | TGTGCCATCAGTGGTTTGGGGGATGGCTACACCTTC | CAISGLGDGYTF
TRBJ1-4 | once | TRBV7-6 | TRBD1 | TGTGCCAGCAGCTTAGAGGCAAGGACAGGGAGCGAACTGTTTTTT | CASSLEARTGSELFF
TRBJ1-5 | . | TRBV7-2 | . | TGTGCCAGCAGCTTACAGGTAGTCAATCAGCCCCAGCATTTT | CASSLQVVNQPQHF
TRBJ1-2 | . | TRBV5-4 | . | TGTGCCAGCAGTTCTAGGGACGGCTATGGCTACACCTTC | CASSSRDGYGYTF
TRBJ2-2 | . | TRBV7-2 | . | TGTGCCAGCAGCCTCCGGGACCCACGCACCGGGGAGCTGTTTTTT | CASSLRDPRTGELFF
TRBJ1-1 | . | TRBV19 | . | TGTGCCAGTAGTATTGAGAGGGGCGCTGAAGCTTTCTTT | CASSIERGAEAFF
TRBJ1-3 | . | TRBV28 | . | TGTGTCAAAGGTGGGAACACCATATATTTT | CVKGGNTIYF
TRBJ2-5 | . | TRBV5-1 | TRBD2 | TGCGCCAGCAGCCCATTATCCGGGGGGTACCAAGAGACCCAGTACTTC | CASSPLSGGYQETQYF
TRBJ2-5 | . | TRBV3-1/TRBV3-2 | . | TGTGCCAGCAGCCAAGAGACCCAGTACTTC | CASSQETQYF
TRBJ1-2 | . | TRBV30 | TRBD1 | TGTGCCTGGAGACAGGCAGGGGGAGACTATGGCTACACCTTC | CAWRQAGGDYGYTF
TRBJ1-4 | . | TRBV6-5 | . | TGTGCCAGCAGTTACTCGGCAGGGGTCGGCAATGAAAAACTGTTTTTT | CASSYSAGVGNEKLFF
TRBJ2-5 | . | TRBV5-4 | . | TGTGCCAGCAGCTTGGACAGGGAAATGGAGACCCAGTACTTC | CASSLDREMETQYF
TRBJ1-1 | . | TRBV14 | . | TGTGCCAGCAGCCAAGATCTGGGGTCTGAAGCTTTCTTT | CASSQDLGSEAFF
TRBJ2-5 | . | TRBV24-1 | . | TGTGCCACAGGAGGGGGAGGGTCCAGCGGGACCCAGTACTTC | CATGGGGSSGTQYF
TRBJ2-3 | . | TRBV27 | TRBD2 | TGTGCCAGCAGTTTTGTTCTTAGCGGGGGGATAAGACCGCGTACAGATACGCAGTATTTT | CASSFVLSGGIRPRTDTQYF
TRBJ2-2 | . | TRBV7-2 | TRBD2 | TGTGCCAGCAGCCCGCGCGGGGGGAGCTCAGGAGAGCTGTTTTTT | CASSPRGGSSGELFF
TRBJ1-1 | . | TRBV29-1 | . | TGCAGCGCTGAGGACAGACGAAACACTGAAGCTTTCTTT | CSAEDRRNTEAFF
TRBJ2-5 | . | TRBV2 | . | TGTGCCAGCACCCTACGAGGAAACTACCAAGAGACCCAGTACTTC | CASTLRGNYQETQYF
TRBJ1-4 | . | TRBV5-1 | . | TGCGCCAGCAGACCGGAGGGAGCGAGGGGTGAAAAACTGTTTTTT | CASRPEGARGEKLFF
TRBJ1-2 | . | TRBV7-2 | . | TGTGCCAGCACCCTTGGGGGGGGCTACACCTTC | CASTLGGGYTF
TRBJ2-7 | once | TRBV12-5 | TRBD1 | TGTGCTAGTGGTTTGAGCGGGACAGGGGTAGGGGAGCAGTACTTC | CASGLSGTGVGEQYF
TRBJ1-3 | . | TRBV6-1 | . | TGTGCCAGCAGTGTCGGCCTCTCTCGGGGATCGGGAAACACCATATATTTT | CASSVGLSRGSGNTIYF
TRBJ1-2 | . | TRBV11-2 | . | TGTGCCAGCAGCTTAGGCACTGGGTACAGGGAATCAGGTGGCTACACCTTC | CASSLGTGYRESGGYTF
TRBJ2-2 | . | TRBV3-1/TRBV3-2 | . | TGTGCCAGCAGCCAAGATCAAAGTGTGGGGGAGCTGTTTTTT | CASSQDQSVGELFF
TRBJ2-5 | . | TRBV5-4 | TRBD2 | TGTGCCAGCAGCTTAAAGCAGGGAGGGCAAGAGACCCAGTACTTC | CASSLKQGGQETQYF
TRBJ2-3 | . | TRBV30 | . | TGTGCCTGGAGTGTACATGCGGGGTTCACAGATACGCAGTATTTT | CAWSVHAGFTDTQYF
TRBJ2-2 | . | TRBV6-4 | . | TGTGCCAGCAGTGACTCTAGCGGTATGGAGCTGTTTTTT | CASSDSSGMELFF
TRBJ2-3 | . | TRBV25-1 | TRBD2 | TGTGCCAGCAGTGGGGACTACACAGATACGCAGTATTTT | CASSGDYTDTQYF
TRBJ1-5 | . | TRBV30 | . | TGTGCCTGGAGCCCGGGGGGCGGATTGACGCCCCAGCATTTT | CAWSPGGGLTPQHF
TRBJ2-7 | . | TRBV6-2/TRBV6-3 | TRBD2 | TGTGCCAGCAGTTATCTTAGCGGGGGCCTGAGCTCCTACGAGCAGTACTTC | CASSYLSGGLSSYEQYF
TRBJ1-2 | . | TRBV27 | TRBD1 | TGTGCCAGCAGTTTAAGGACAGGGGGGTCTGCTAACTATGGCTACACCTTC | CASSLRTGGSANYGYTF
TRBJ1-2 | . | TRBV11-2 | TRBD1 | TGTGCCAGCAGCTCCCGGACAGGGAATTCCGATGGCTACACCTTC | CASSSRTGNSDGYTF
TRBJ1-1 | . | TRBV5-4 | TRBD1 | TGTGCCAGCAGCTTCTTTTCCAGGGGGGGCACTGAAGCTTTCTTT | CASSFFSRGGTEAFF
TRBJ1-4 | . | TRBV19 | . | TGTGCCAGTAGTATAAGTGGGATGCGGGAAAAACTGTTTTTT | CASSISGMREKLFF
TRBJ2-3 | once | TRBV27 | . | TGTGCCAGCAGTTTGACCTCCGCCCGGGGGAATACGCAGTATTTT | CASSLTSARGNTQYF
TRBJ1-2 | . | TRBV10-3 | TRBD1 | TGTGCCATCAGCTCGGGGACAGGGAGCGGCTACACCTTC | CAISSGTGSGYTF
TRBJ1-5 | . | TRBV27 | . | TGTGCCAGCAGTGCCCTGGGACGCTACAATCAGCCCCAGCATTTT | CASSALGRYNQPQHF
TRBJ1-5 | . | TRBV19 | . | TGTGCCAGTAGCGATAGAGGGGGGGTCAGCAATCAGCCCCAGCATTTT | CASSDRGGVSNQPQHF